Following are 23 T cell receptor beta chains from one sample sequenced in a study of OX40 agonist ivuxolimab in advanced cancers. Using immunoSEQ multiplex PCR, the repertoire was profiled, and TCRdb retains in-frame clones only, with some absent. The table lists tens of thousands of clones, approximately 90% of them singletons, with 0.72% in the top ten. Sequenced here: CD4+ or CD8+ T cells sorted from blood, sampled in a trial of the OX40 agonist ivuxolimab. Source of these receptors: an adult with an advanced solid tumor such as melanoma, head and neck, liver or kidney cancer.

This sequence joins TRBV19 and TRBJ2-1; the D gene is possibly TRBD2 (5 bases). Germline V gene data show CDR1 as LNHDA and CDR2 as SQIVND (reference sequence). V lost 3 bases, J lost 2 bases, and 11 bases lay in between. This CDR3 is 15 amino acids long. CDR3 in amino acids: CASSINGITYNEQFF. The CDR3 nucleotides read TGTGCCAGTAGTATCAACGGGATTACCTACAATGAGCAGTTCTTC.

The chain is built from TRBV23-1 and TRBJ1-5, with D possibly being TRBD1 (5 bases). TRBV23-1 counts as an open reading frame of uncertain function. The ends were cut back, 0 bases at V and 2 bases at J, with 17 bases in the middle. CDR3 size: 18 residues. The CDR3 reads CASSQSKGRVWGNQPQHF. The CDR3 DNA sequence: TGCGCCAGCAGTCAATCAAAAGGCAGGGTATGGGGCAATCAGCCCCAGCATTTT.

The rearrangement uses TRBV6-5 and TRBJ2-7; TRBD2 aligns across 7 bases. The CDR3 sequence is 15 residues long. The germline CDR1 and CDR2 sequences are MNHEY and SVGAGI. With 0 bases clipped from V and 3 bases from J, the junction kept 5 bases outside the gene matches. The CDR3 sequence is CASSYSMGGDYEQYF. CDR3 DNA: TGTGCCAGCAGTTACTCGATGGGGGGGGACTACGAGCAGTACTTC.

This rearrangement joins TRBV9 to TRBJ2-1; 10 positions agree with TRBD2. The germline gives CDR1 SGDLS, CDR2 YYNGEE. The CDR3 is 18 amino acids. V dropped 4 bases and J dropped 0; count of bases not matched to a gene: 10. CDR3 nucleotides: TGTGCCAGCAGCCCAAGACTAGCGGGTATAAGCTCCTACAATGAGCAGTTCTTC. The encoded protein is CASSPRLAGISSYNEQFF.

The chain's CDR3 is CASKEGGANYGYTF. DNA of the CDR3: TGCGCCAGCAAGGAGGGGGGAGCTAACTATGGCTACACCTTC. The chain recombines TRBV10-2 with TRBJ1-2, with D maybe TRBD1 (6 bases). Germline CDR1 WSHSY, CDR2 SAAADI. Between the trimmed V and J ends, which lost 7 bases and 0 bases, there was a span of 12 bases. The CDR3 is 14 amino acids.

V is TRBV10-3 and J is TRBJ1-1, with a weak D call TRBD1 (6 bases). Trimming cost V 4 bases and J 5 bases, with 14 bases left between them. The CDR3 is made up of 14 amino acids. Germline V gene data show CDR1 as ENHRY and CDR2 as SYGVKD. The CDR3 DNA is TGTGCCATCAGTGCGGGGGGCAGTGAAACTGAAGCTTTCTTT. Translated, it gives CAISAGGSETEAFF.

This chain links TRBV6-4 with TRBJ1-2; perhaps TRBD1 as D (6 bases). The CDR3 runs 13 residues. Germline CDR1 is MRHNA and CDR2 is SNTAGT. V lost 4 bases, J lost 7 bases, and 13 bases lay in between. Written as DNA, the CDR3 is TGTGCCAGCAGTGTTTCAGGGGAGGGTGGCTACACCTTC. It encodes CASSVSGEGGYTF.

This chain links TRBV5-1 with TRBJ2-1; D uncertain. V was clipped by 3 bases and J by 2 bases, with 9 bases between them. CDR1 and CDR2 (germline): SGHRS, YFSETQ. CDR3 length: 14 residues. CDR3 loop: CASSSRYTYNEQFF. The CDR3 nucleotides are TGCGCCAGCAGCTCGAGGTACACCTACAATGAGCAGTTCTTC.

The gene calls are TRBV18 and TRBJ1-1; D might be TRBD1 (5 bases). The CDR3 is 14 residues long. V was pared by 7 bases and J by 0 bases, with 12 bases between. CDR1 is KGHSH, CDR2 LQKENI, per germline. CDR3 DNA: TGTGCCAGCTACGGGGGGGATATGAACACTGAAGCTTTCTTT. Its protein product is CASYGGDMNTEAFF.

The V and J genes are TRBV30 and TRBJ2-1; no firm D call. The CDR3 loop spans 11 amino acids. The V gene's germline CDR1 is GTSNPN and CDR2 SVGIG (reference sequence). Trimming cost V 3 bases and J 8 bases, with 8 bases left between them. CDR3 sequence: CAWSALDEQFF. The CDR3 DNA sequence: TGTGCCTGGAGCGCACTTGATGAGCAGTTCTTC.

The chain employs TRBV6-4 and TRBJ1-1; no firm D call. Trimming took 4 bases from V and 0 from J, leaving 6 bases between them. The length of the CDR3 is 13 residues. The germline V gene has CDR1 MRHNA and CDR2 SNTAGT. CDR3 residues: CASSASLNTEAFF. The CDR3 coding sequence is TGTGCCAGCAGTGCCAGCCTGAACACTGAAGCTTTCTTT.

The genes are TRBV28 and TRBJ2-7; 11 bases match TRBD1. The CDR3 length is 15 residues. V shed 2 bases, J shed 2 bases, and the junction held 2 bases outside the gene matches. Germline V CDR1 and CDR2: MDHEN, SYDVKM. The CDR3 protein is CASSLVGQGAYEQYF. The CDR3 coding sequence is TGTGCCAGCAGTTTAGTGGGACAGGGGGCCTACGAGCAGTACTTC.

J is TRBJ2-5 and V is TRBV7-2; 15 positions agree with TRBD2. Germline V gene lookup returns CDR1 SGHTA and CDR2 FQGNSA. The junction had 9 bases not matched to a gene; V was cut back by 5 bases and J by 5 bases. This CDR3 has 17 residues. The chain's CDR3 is CASSRPGLAGGGETQYF. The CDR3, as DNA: TGTGCCAGCAGCCGCCCGGGACTAGCGGGGGGCGGGGAGACCCAGTACTTC.

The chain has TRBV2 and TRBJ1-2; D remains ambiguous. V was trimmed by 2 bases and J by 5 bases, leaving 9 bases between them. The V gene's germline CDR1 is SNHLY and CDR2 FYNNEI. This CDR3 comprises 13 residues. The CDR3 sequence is CASSEFSSYGYTF. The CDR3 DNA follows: TGTGCCAGCAGTGAATTTTCATCTTATGGCTACACCTTC.

The DNA of the CDR3 is TGTGCCAGTAGTCCAAGAGGGGTGAACTATGGCTACACCTTC. This gives the protein CASSPRGVNYGYTF. The chain employs TRBV19 and TRBJ1-2, with D tentatively TRBD1 (5 bases). V was trimmed by 5 bases and J by 2 bases, leaving 12 bases between them. The length of the CDR3 is 14 residues. Germline lookup yields CDR1 LNHDA and CDR2 SQIVND (reference sequence).

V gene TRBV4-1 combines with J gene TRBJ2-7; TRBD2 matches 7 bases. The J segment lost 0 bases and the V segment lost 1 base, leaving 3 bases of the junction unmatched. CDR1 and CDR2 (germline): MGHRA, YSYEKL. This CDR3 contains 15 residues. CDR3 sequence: CASSQGRGSSYEQYF. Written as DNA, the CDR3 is TGCGCCAGCAGCCAAGGACGCGGGAGCTCCTACGAGCAGTACTTC.

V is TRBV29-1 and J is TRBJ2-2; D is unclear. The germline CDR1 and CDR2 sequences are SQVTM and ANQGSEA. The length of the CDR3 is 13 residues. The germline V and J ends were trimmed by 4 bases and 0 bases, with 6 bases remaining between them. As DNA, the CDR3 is TGCAGCGTTGGTTACGCGAACACCGGGGAGCTGTTTTTT. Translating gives CSVGYANTGELFF.

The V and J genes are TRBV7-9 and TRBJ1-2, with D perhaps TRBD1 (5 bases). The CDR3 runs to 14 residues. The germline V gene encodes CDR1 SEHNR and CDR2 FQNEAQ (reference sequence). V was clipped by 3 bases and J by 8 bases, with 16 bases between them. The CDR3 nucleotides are TGTGCCAGCAGCTTGGGCACAGGAGGTTACGGCTACACCTTC. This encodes CASSLGTGGYGYTF. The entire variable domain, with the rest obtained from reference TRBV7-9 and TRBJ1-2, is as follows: DTGVSQNPRHKITKRGQNVTFRCDPISEHNRLYWYRQTLGQGPEFLTYFQNEAQLEKSRLLSDRFSAERPKGSFSTLEIQRTEQGDSAMYLCASSLGTGGYGYTFGSGTRLTVV.

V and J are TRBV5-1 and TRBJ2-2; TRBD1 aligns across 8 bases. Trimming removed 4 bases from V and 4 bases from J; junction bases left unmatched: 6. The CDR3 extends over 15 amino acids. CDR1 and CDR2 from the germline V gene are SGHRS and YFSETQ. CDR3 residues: CASSADRGSTGELFF. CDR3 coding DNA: TGCGCCAGCAGCGCTGACAGGGGAAGCACCGGGGAGCTGTTTTTT.

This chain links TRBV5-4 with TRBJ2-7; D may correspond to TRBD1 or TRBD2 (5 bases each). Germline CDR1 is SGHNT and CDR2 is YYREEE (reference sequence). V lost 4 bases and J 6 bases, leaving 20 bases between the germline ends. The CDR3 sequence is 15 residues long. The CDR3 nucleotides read TGTGCCAGCAGCCCCCGGGGCGGCCCCCAACCCGAGCAGTACTTC. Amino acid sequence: CASSPRGGPQPEQYF.

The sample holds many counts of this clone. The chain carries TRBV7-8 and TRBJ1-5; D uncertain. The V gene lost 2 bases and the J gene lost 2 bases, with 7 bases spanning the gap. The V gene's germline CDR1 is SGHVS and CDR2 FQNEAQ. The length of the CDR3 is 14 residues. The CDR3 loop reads CASSLPGGNQPQHF. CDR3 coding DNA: TGTGCCAGCAGCTTACCCGGAGGCAATCAGCCCCAGCATTTT. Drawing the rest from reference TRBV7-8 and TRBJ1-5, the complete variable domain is GAGVSQSPRYKVAKRGQDVALRCDPISGHVSLFWYQQALGQGPEFLTYFQNEAQLDKSGLPSDRFFAERPEGSVSTLKIQRTQQEDSAVYLCASSLPGGNQPQHFGDGTRLSIL.

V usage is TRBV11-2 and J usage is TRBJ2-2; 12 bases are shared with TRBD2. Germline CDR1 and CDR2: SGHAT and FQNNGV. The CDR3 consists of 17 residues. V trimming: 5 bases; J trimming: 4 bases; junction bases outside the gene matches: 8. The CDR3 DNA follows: TGTGCCAGCAGCCGCCGACTAGCGGGGGCTGGCACCGGGGAGCTGTTTTTT. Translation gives CASSRRLAGAGTGELFF.

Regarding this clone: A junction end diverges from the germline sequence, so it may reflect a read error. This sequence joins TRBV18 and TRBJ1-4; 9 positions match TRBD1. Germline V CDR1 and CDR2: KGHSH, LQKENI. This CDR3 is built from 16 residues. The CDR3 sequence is CASSPQWTGANEKLFF. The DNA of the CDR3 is TGTGCCAGTTCACCACAATGGACAGGGGCTAATGAAAAACTGTTTTTT.